Given below is one T cell receptor (beta chain) in context. Its antigen is not known. This sample was included in a study of human T cells and chemical hapten exposure. About the study: Donors were sensitized with 2% DPC on the upper inner arm. Weekly diphenylcyclopropenone doses were given to patients' scalps across the approximately 23-week study. Study findings and constraints: Compared with pre-sensitization or healthy control sets, expanded TCRs clustered more.

Time point reported: pre-sensitization, week 0. Treatment described: therapeutic diphenylcyclopropenone sensitization with weekly scalp DPC. CDR1 is MDHEN, CDR2 SYDVKM, per germline. V shed 0 bases and J 7 bases; nucleotides not matched to a gene: 6. The CDR3 is 15 amino acids. TCRdb processed the RACE reads anew with MiXCR; each CDR3 protein has one entry. This table has under 200,000 distinct CDR3 sequences, more than 25% appearing once. The receptor comes from a woman in her 30s with alopecia areata. Some clones in this sample may be carry-over from other donors' samples. The V call is TRBV28, the J call TRBJ2-1; 7 nucleotides agree with TRBD2. The sequenced sample was whole blood, obtained in connection with sensitization to the hapten diphenylcyclopropenone (DPC). Here the CDR3 reads CASSLWAGDGNEQFF. The CDR3 nucleotides read TGTGCCAGCAGTTTATGGGCGGGAGATGGGAATGAGCAGTTCTTC.